A selection of T cell receptor beta chains follows, all from one sample in a study of PD-L1 blockade in urothelial cancer. The data were produced by immunoSEQ multiplex PCR, yet TCRdb's version contains in-frame clones alone and is incomplete. The data show some 67,000 clones, about 89% seen once. Sequencing was performed on PBMCs, taken around atezolizumab (anti-PD-L1) treatment. All receptors come from a man in his 60s with urothelial cancer. CDR3s include the opening cysteine and the closing phenylalanine or tryptophan. D genes are given only for firm matches. Clone size appears in some rows only: once, few, many, or a class for an expanded clone.

D gene: TRBD1; clone size: .; V gene: TRBV19; J gene: TRBJ1-2; CDR3 DNA: TGTGCCAGTAGTGGGAGACAGGGGGTGGATGGCTACACCTTC; CDR3 protein: CASSGRQGVDGYTF
D gene: TRBD2; clone size: .; V gene: TRBV11-3; J gene: TRBJ2-1; CDR3 DNA: TGTGCCAGCAGCCCCCGCGGTAGCGGGGCCTACAATGAGCAGTTCTTC; CDR3 protein: CASSPRGSGAYNEQFF
D gene: .; clone size: few; V gene: TRBV27; J gene: TRBJ2-7; CDR3 DNA: TGTGCCAGCAGTTTACAGCTCGGAGGGACCTACGAGCAGTACTTC; CDR3 protein: CASSLQLGGTYEQYF
D gene: .; clone size: few; V gene: TRBV30; J gene: TRBJ1-1; CDR3 DNA: TGTGCCTGGAGTGTACTTGTAGTGAACACTGAAGCTTTCTTT; CDR3 protein: CAWSVLVVNTEAFF
D gene: .; clone size: .; V gene: TRBV9; J gene: TRBJ2-5; CDR3 DNA: TGTGCCAGCAGCGTGCAGGGGTCCCAAGAGACCCAGTACTTC; CDR3 protein: CASSVQGSQETQYF
D gene: .; clone size: .; V gene: TRBV9; J gene: TRBJ2-5; CDR3 DNA: TGTGCCAGCAGCGTAGAAGTCGGTCAAGAGACCCAGTACTTC; CDR3 protein: CASSVEVGQETQYF
D gene: TRBD1; clone size: .; V gene: TRBV10-3; J gene: TRBJ2-3; CDR3 DNA: TGTGCCATCAGCCAGACAGGGTCAACAGATACGCAGTATTTT; CDR3 protein: CAISQTGSTDTQYF
D gene: .; clone size: .; V gene: TRBV4-1; J gene: TRBJ1-5; CDR3 DNA: TGCGCCAGCAGCCAAGGCGAGGGTAAGAGCAATCAGCCCCAGCATTTT; CDR3 protein: CASSQGEGKSNQPQHF
D gene: TRBD2; clone size: .; V gene: TRBV5-8; J gene: TRBJ2-1; CDR3 DNA: TGTGCCAGCAGCAAGCAGGGTGGGGGGGGTGAGCAGTTCTTC; CDR3 protein: CASSKQGGGGEQFF
D gene: TRBD1; clone size: .; V gene: TRBV9; J gene: TRBJ2-3; CDR3 DNA: TGTGCCAGCAGCGTAGAGGGGGACAGGGCTGATACGCAGTATTTT; CDR3 protein: CASSVEGDRADTQYF